The 23 T cell receptor beta chains given below trace back to one sample, sequenced in a study of blood T cell repertoires in COVID-19. Assay used: immunoSEQ multiplex PCR; TCRdb lists only in-frame clones, some missing. This table has 150,000 to 200,000 clones, approximately 95% appearing once. Sequencing was done on a sample of peripheral blood. Every receptor here comes from a woman in her fifties or sixties with acute or convalescent COVID-19.

The chain combines TRBV10-3 with TRBJ2-2; 7 positions agree with TRBD1. The CDR3 is 15 residues long. J was trimmed by 7 bases and V by 3 bases; bases with no gene match: 8. CDR1 and CDR2 (germline): ENHRY, SYGVKD. The CDR3 DNA is TGTGCCATCAGTGATCCGGGACAGCTGATCGGGGAGCTGTTTTTT. Translation gives CAISDPGQLIGELFF.

The chain uses TRBV18 and TRBJ1-2, with a weak D call TRBD1 (6 bases). Trimming took 6 bases from V and 5 from J, leaving 13 bases between them. The CDR3 consists of 13 residues. Per the germline V gene, CDR1 is KGHSH and CDR2 is LQKENI. CDR3 bases: TGTGCCAGCTCCGAGAAGGGGGAGTATGGCTACACCTTC. The encoded protein is CASSEKGEYGYTF.

CDR3 DNA: TGTGCCAGCATCCTAGGACAGCCTTCCACTGAAGCTTTCTTT. It specifies CASILGQPSTEAFF. The chain combines TRBV6-5 with TRBJ1-1; tentatively, D is TRBD1 (6 bases). V lost 7 bases and J lost 4, with 16 bases in between. Looked up from germline, CDR1 is MNHEY and CDR2 is SVGAGI. The CDR3 is 14 residues long.

The CDR3 loop is CASSRLTGNNQPQHF. The CDR3 nucleotides are TGTGCCAGCAGCCGTCTGACGGGAAACAATCAGCCCCAGCATTTT. The J gene is TRBJ1-5, the V gene TRBV5-8; the D is unclear. The V gene's germline CDR1 is SGHTS and CDR2 YDEGEE. V dropped 4 bases and J dropped 3 bases, with 14 bases sitting between them. CDR3 length: 15 residues.

The chain carries TRBV11-2 and TRBJ1-6; D is ambiguous. There are 14 residues in the CDR3. The germline V gene encodes CDR1 SGHAT and CDR2 FQNNGV. V lost 4 bases, J lost 4 bases, and 8 bases lay in between. In DNA, the CDR3 is TGTGCCAGCAGCTCGGGGTATTATAATTCACCCCTCCACTTT. This encodes CASSSGYYNSPLHF.

For this clone: Mismatch with germline at one junction end may stem from a read error. This rearrangement joins TRBV11-2 to TRBJ1-2; no reliable D call. CDR1 is SGHAT, CDR2 FQNNGV, per germline. The CDR3 has 13 residues. Here the CDR3 reads CASSLENTGGYTF. In nucleotides, the CDR3 is TGTGCCAGCAGCCTAGAAAACACGGGGGGCTACACCTTC.

This rearrangement joins TRBV4-2 to TRBJ1-4; possible D gene TRBD1, 5 bases. The CDR3 has 17 amino acids. V lost 0 bases and J 2 bases, leaving 13 bases between the germline ends. CDR1 is LGHNA and CDR2 is YNFKEQ in the germline V gene. The CDR3 loop reads CASSQESHSGTNEKLFF. CDR3 DNA: TGTGCCAGCAGCCAAGAATCTCACTCAGGGACTAATGAAAAACTGTTTTTT.

V usage is TRBV7-2 and J usage is TRBJ2-3; 7 nucleotides match TRBD2. Germline V gives CDR1 SGHTA, CDR2 FQGNSA. The CDR3 consists of 16 residues. V shed 3 bases, J shed 4 bases, and the junction held 10 bases outside the gene matches. The CDR3 nucleotides read TGTGCCAGCAGCTTGGGCTCCGGACTAGTAGCAGATACGCAGTATTTT. Amino acids: CASSLGSGLVADTQYF.

J is TRBJ1-2 and V is TRBV6-5, with 8 nucleotides matching TRBD1. In germline, CDR1 is MNHEY, CDR2 SVGAGI. The CDR3 spans 11 residues. With V trimmed by 11 bases and J by 6 bases, 5 bases remained unmatched. The CDR3 region has the DNA TGTGCCTCAGGGGGCGTGGATGGCTACACCTTC. It codes for CASGGVDGYTF.

V gene TRBV30 combines with J gene TRBJ2-7; unclear D gene. V lost 0 bases to trimming and J lost 2 bases, with 11 bases between them. The CDR3 runs to 14 residues. CDR1 and CDR2 from the germline V gene are GTSNPN and SVGIG (reference sequence). The CDR3 DNA is TGTGCCTGGAGTGTACGAGGTTCTACCTACGAGCAGTACTTC. Translated: CAWSVRGSTYEQYF. The full variable domain, completed using reference TRBV30 and TRBJ2-7, is SQTIHQWPATLVQPVGSPLSLECTVEGTSNPNLYWYRQAAGRGLQLLFYSVGIGQISSEVPQNLSASRPQDRQFILSSKKLLLSDSGFYLCAWSVRGSTYEQYFGPGTRLTVT.

This chain links TRBV9 with TRBJ2-7; D possibly corresponds to TRBD1 (5 bases). Germline CDR1 and CDR2: SGDLS and YYNGEE. Trimming removed 3 bases from V and 4 bases from J, with 11 bases in between. The CDR3 totals 13 residues. The CDR3 nucleotides read TGTGCCAGCAGCGGTGGACATTCTTACGAGCAGTACTTC. It codes for CASSGGHSYEQYF. The whole variable domain, filled in from reference TRBV9 and TRBJ2-7, reads DSGVTQTPKHLITATGQRVTLRCSPRSGDLSVYWYQQSLDQGLQFLIQYYNGEERAKGNILERFSAQQFPDLHSELNLSSLELGDSALYFCASSGGHSYEQYFGPGTRLTVT.

The CDR3, as DNA: TGTGCCAGCAGCTCAGGAGCACAGGGGGCGGGCGGCTACACCTTC. Protein product: CASSSGAQGAGGYTF. V is TRBV7-2 and J is TRBJ1-2, with 9 bases matching TRBD1. Per germline, CDR1 SGHTA and CDR2 FQGNSA. The CDR3 has 15 amino acids. V shed 4 bases and J 8 bases; nucleotides not matched to a gene: 11. The full variable domain, its missing parts supplied by reference TRBV7-2 and TRBJ1-2, is GAGVSQSPSNKVTEKGKDVELRCDPISGHTALYWYRQSLGQGLEFLIYFQGNSAPDKSGLPSDRFSAERTGGSVSTLTIQRTQQEDSAVYLCASSSGAQGAGGYTFGSGTRLTVV.

This sequence joins TRBV12-3 or TRBV12-4 and TRBJ2-2, with D unresolved. The V end was cut by 1 base, the J end by 6 bases, with 6 bases between. The CDR3 covers 13 residues. The CDR3 region is CASSLGGAGELFF. As DNA, the CDR3 is TGTGCCAGCAGTTTAGGAGGTGCCGGGGAGCTGTTTTTT.

The gene calls are TRBV7-2 and TRBJ1-5, with D maybe TRBD1 (5 bases). V was clipped by 5 bases and J by 7 bases, with 12 bases between them. CDR3 length: 13 residues. Germline V gene lookup returns CDR1 SGHTA and CDR2 FQGNSA. Here the CDR3 DNA reads TGTGCCAGCAGCCCCCAGACAGACCAGCCCCAGCATTTT. Translation: CASSPQTDQPQHF. The complete variable domain, with remaining parts taken from reference TRBV7-2 and TRBJ1-5, reads GAGVSQSPSNKVTEKGKDVELRCDPISGHTALYWYRQSLGQGLEFLIYFQGNSAPDKSGLPSDRFSAERTGGSVSTLTIQRTQQEDSAVYLCASSPQTDQPQHFGDGTRLSIL.

The rearrangement links TRBV28 to TRBJ2-4; D might be TRBD2 (5 bases). The CDR3 consists of 15 residues. The V gene lost 6 bases and the J gene lost 0 bases, with 12 bases spanning the gap. Per the germline V gene, CDR1 is MDHEN and CDR2 is SYDVKM. In DNA, the CDR3 is TGTGCCAGCAGGTCCGACGGGGTAGCCAAAAACATTCAGTACTTC. Its protein product is CASRSDGVAKNIQYF.

V is TRBV28 and J is TRBJ1-1; D call uncertain. The CDR3 is 11 amino acids. Per the germline V gene, CDR1 is MDHEN and CDR2 is SYDVKM. Trimming cost V 4 bases and J 5 bases, with 5 bases left between them. CDR3 loop: CASSSLTEAFF. DNA for the CDR3: TGTGCCAGCAGTTCTCTAACTGAAGCTTTCTTT.

The chain recombines TRBV4-3 with TRBJ1-1, with 7 bases fitting TRBD1. The germline V gene has CDR1 LGHNA and CDR2 YSLEER. J lost 6 bases, V lost 4 bases, and 11 bases had no gene match. The CDR3 contains 15 residues. CDR3 amino acids: CASSLQLDRAPEAFF. In nucleotides, the CDR3 is TGCGCCAGCAGCCTCCAGCTAGACAGGGCCCCTGAAGCTTTCTTT.

The chain uses TRBV4-3 and TRBJ1-1; D is perhaps TRBD1 (5 bases). The CDR3 covers 15 residues. Per the germline V gene, CDR1 is LGHNA and CDR2 is YSLEER. Trimming removed 4 bases from V and 1 base from J, with 13 bases in between. CDR3 nucleotides: TGCGCCAGCAGCCCCCGCCCCCAGGGGAACACTGAAGCTTTCTTT. It yields the protein CASSPRPQGNTEAFF.

As to this clone: Germline and junction disagree at one end, which may indicate a read error. DNA for the CDR3: TGTGCCAACAGTCCCCGAGGCGCAATAAGCAATCAGCCCCAGCATTTT. The encoded protein is CANSPRGAISNQPQHF. The rearrangement uses TRBV28 and TRBJ1-5; no clear D gene. Germline CDR1 is MDHEN and CDR2 is SYDVKM. This CDR3 has 16 amino acids.

The CDR3 spells CASSPSKALGGYTF. In DNA form, the CDR3 reads TGTGCCAGCAGTCCCTCCAAAGCGCTTGGAGGCTACACCTTC. The rearrangement joins TRBV2 to TRBJ1-2, with unresolved D. Germline CDR1 SNHLY, CDR2 FYNNEI. The CDR3 contains 14 residues. The V end was cut by 5 bases, the J end by 8 bases, with 18 bases between.

Note on this clone: At one end the junction does not follow the germline gene, possibly because of a read error. The chain joins TRBV11-2 to TRBJ1-3; D is ambiguous. This CDR3 has 13 amino acids. The germline V gene encodes CDR1 SGHAT and CDR2 FQNNGV. For the CDR3, the DNA is TGTGCCAGCAGCTTAGTCTCTAGAAACACCATATATTTT. Its translation: CASSLVSRNTIYF. The full variable domain, with the rest looked up from reference TRBV11-2 and TRBJ1-3, is EAGVAQSPRYKIIEKRQSVAFWCNPISGHATLYWYQQILGQGPKLLIQFQNNGVVDDSQLPKDRFSAERLKGVDSTLKIQPAKLEDSAVYLCASSLVSRNTIYFGEGSWLTVV.

A single count supports this clone. The chain uses TRBV19 and TRBJ2-6; 7 nucleotides align to TRBD2. This CDR3 is 16 amino acids long. Trimming removed 5 bases from V and 2 bases from J; junction bases left unmatched: 6. Germline V gene lookup returns CDR1 LNHDA and CDR2 SQIVND (reference sequence). The CDR3 DNA reads as TGTGCCAGTAGTCGGGGGAGGGTAGCTGGGGCCAACGTCCTGACTTTC. It is translated as CASSRGRVAGANVLTF.

The CDR3 loop reads CASSQVASFTGSTEAFF. CDR3 nucleotide sequence: TGCGCCAGCAGCCAAGTGGCGTCTTTCACAGGGTCGACTGAAGCTTTCTTT. V and J are TRBV4-1 and TRBJ1-1; a weak D match, TRBD1 (6 bases). The CDR3 is 17 residues long. Germline loops: CDR1 MGHRA, CDR2 YSYEKL. Trimming cost V 1 base and J 5 bases, with 20 bases left between them.